This TCR beta chain was sequenced during a study of T cell repertoires in cytomegalovirus infection. Study overall: Carrying CMV and the relevant HLA type showed in public TCR beta signatures. General observations from the study: What dominated the ex vivo response were HLA-C-restricted CMV-specific TCR beta clonotypes. Public TCR beta family frequency separated CMV-and-HLA carriers, including in an independent cohort.

This clonotype was picked up many times. Antigen: not known. Germline lookup yields CDR1 SGHTA and CDR2 FQGNSA. Trimming removed 2 bases from V and 5 bases from J, with 7 bases in between. This CDR3 region has 12 residues. TCRdb reanalysed the reads using MiXCR and keeps one entry per CDR3 protein. The sample carries over 450,000 distinct CDR3 sequences, about 11% recorded once. Sample: PBMCs. The TCR was taken from a human donor in good health (CMV status not recorded). Some clones in this sample may be carry-over from other donors' samples. V is TRBV7-2 and J is TRBJ2-7; perhaps TRBD2 as D (6 bases). The CDR3 DNA reads as TGTGCCAGCAGCTTACGGGGGAACGAGCAGTACTTC. This encodes CASSLRGNEQYF.